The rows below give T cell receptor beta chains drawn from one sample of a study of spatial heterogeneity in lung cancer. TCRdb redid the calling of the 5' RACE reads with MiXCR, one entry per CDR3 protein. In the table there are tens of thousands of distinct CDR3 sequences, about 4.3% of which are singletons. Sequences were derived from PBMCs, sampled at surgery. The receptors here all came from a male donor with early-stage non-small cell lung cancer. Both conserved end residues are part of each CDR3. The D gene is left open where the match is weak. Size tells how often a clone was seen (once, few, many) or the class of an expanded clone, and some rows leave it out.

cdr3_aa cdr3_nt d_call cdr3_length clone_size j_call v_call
CSARAGQGYYGYTF TGCAGTGCTAGAGCGGGACAGGGGTACTATGGCTACACCTTC TRBD1 14 many TRBJ1-2 TRBV20-1
CASSLDSAGRTQYF TGTGCCAGCAGCTTAGATTCGGCAGGGCGCACCCAGTACTTC . 14 many TRBJ2-5 TRBV11-2
CASSRLYSTDTQYF TGCGCCAGCAGCCGACTGTATAGCACAGATACGCAGTATTTT . 14 many TRBJ2-3 TRBV4-1
CASSPRQTGELFF TGTGCCAGCAGCCCCCGTCAGACAGGGGAGCTGTTTTTT . 13 many TRBJ2-2 TRBV12-3/TRBV12-4
CASSPGMVAGGYEQYF TGCGCCAGCAGCCCTGGGATGGTAGCGGGAGGATACGAGCAGTACTTC TRBD2 16 many TRBJ2-7 TRBV5-1
CASSLYSGFEKLFF TGTGCCAGCAGCTTATATTCGGGATTTGAAAAACTGTTTTTT . 14 . TRBJ1-4 TRBV7-2
CAWSDGRTNNGETQYF TGTGCCTGGAGTGACGGCAGGACCAATAACGGGGAGACCCAGTACTTC . 16 once TRBJ2-5 TRBV30
CSARPTGQVGWRRGYTF TGCAGTGCTAGACCTACGGGACAGGTCGGTTGGCGTCGTGGCTACACCTTC TRBD1 17 many TRBJ1-2 TRBV20-1
CASSSQGQLTDTQYF TGTGCCAGCAGCAGTCAGGGACAGCTCACAGATACGCAGTATTTT TRBD1 15 many TRBJ2-3 TRBV6-4
CASSSQGGNEQFF TGTGCCAGTAGTTCGCAGGGTGGCAATGAGCAGTTCTTC . 13 many TRBJ2-1 TRBV19
CAWSPGLGEQYF TGTGCCTGGAGTCCGGGTCTGGGTGAGCAGTACTTC . 12 many TRBJ2-7 TRBV30
CASSWEGEETQYF TGTGCCAGCAGTTGGGAGGGGGAGGAGACCCAGTACTTC . 13 . TRBJ2-5 TRBV12-3/TRBV12-4
CASSPRRTDTQYF TGTGCCAGCAGTCCCCGCCGCACAGATACGCAGTATTTT . 13 many TRBJ2-3 TRBV12-3/TRBV12-4
CASRKTQAYEQYF TGTGCCAGTAGAAAAACCCAAGCCTACGAGCAGTACTTC . 13 many TRBJ2-7 TRBV19
CATADTRREAFF TGTGCCACCGCGGACACCCGACGAGAAGCTTTCTTT . 12 many TRBJ1-1 TRBV28
CASSFSPGTRNEKLFF TGTGCCAGCAGTTTCTCTCCCGGGACTCGAAATGAAAAACTGTTTTTT . 16 many TRBJ1-4 TRBV12-3/TRBV12-4
CASSERTRDTQYF TGTGCCTCCTCAGAGCGGACCAGGGATACGCAGTATTTT . 13 . TRBJ2-3 TRBV27
CASSLGQGDSPLHF TGTGCCAGCAGTTTGGGACAGGGGGATTCACCCCTCCACTTT TRBD1 14 . TRBJ1-6 TRBV28
CATSRGGQGPNQPQHF TGTGCCACCAGCAGAGGTGGACAGGGGCCCAATCAGCCCCAGCATTTT TRBD1 16 medium-sized TRBJ1-5 TRBV15